A selection of T cell receptor beta chains follows, all from one sample in a study of blood T cell repertoires in COVID-19. The assay was immunoSEQ multiplex PCR, and TCRdb's table has in-frame clones only and misses some. The sample shows roughly 250,000 clones, around 87% of them seen only once. Sequenced material: PBMCs or T cells enriched from blood (not recorded which). These TCRs come from a woman aged 50 to 60 who had recovered from COVID-19. CDR3s include the opening cysteine and the closing phenylalanine or tryptophan. Fields, in order: V gene, D gene, J gene, clone size, CDR3 protein, CDR3 DNA. The D gene is left open where the match is weak. Size is omitted from some rows. Given values are once, few, many or a class for expanded clones.

TRBV3-1/TRBV3-2,TRBD2,TRBJ2-2,NA,CASSPGTSVAGELFF,TGTGCCAGCAGCCCCGGGACTAGCGTCGCCGGGGAGCTGTTTTTT
TRBV28,NA,TRBJ2-7,NA,CASSLPVTYEQYF,TGTGCCAGCAGTTTACCCGTAACCTACGAGCAGTACTTC
TRBV14,TRBD1,TRBJ2-1,NA,CASSMGQGYLKGEQFF,TGTGCCAGCAGCATGGGACAGGGCTATCTGAAGGGTGAGCAGTTCTTC
TRBV12-3/TRBV12-4,NA,TRBJ2-5,NA,CASSRDRRETQYF,TGTGCCAGCAGCCGCGACAGAAGAGAGACCCAGTACTTC
TRBV19,NA,TRBJ2-7,NA,CASRYSEGYEQYF,TGTGCCAGTAGGTACTCAGAGGGCTACGAGCAGTACTTC
TRBV28,NA,TRBJ2-7,few,CASSSTNEGNEQYF,TGTGCCAGCAGTAGCACGAATGAGGGAAACGAGCAGTACTTC
TRBV19,TRBD1,TRBJ1-5,NA,CASSIDRVFNQPQHF,TGTGCCAGTAGTATCGACAGGGTTTTCAATCAGCCCCAGCATTTT
TRBV19,TRBD2,TRBJ2-2,NA,CASRPLLAGGNTGELFF,TGTGCCAGTAGACCCCTTTTAGCGGGAGGAAACACCGGGGAGCTGTTTTTT
TRBV6-5,NA,TRBJ1-2,few,CASSYRRNGGYTF,TGTGCCAGCAGTTATCGGAGAAACGGAGGCTACACCTTC
TRBV19,TRBD1,TRBJ2-7,NA,CASSYAGGTGVDEQYF,TGTGCCAGTAGCTACGCCGGAGGGACAGGGGTGGACGAGCAGTACTTC
TRBV28,TRBD1,TRBJ1-2,NA,CASSRQGIYGYTF,TGTGCCAGCAGTCGACAGGGCATTTATGGCTACACCTTC
TRBV4-3,NA,TRBJ2-7,NA,CASSQDNANLYEQYF,TGCGCCAGCAGCCAAGATAACGCTAATCTCTACGAGCAGTACTTC
TRBV7-8,NA,TRBJ1-3,NA,CASSLDGLSGNTIYF,TGTGCCAGCAGCTTGGACGGACTATCTGGAAACACCATATATTTT
TRBV7-8,TRBD2,TRBJ2-7,NA,CASSLRHGGGSYEQYF,TGTGCCAGCAGCCTTCGCCACGGGGGGGGGTCCTACGAGCAGTACTTC
TRBV19,TRBD2,TRBJ2-7,NA,CASSTLAGASYEQYF,TGTGCCAGTAGTACACTAGCGGGAGCCTCCTACGAGCAGTACTTC
TRBV9,TRBD2,TRBJ2-3,NA,CASSVSSGSATDTQYF,TGTGCCAGCAGCGTAAGTAGCGGGAGTGCCACAGATACGCAGTATTTT
TRBV6-5,NA,TRBJ1-5,few,CASSRDSPRPHF,TGTGCCAGCAGTCGAGACAGCCCCCGGCCGCATTTT
TRBV2,TRBD1,TRBJ1-3,NA,CASSRQGVTNTIYF,TGTGCCAGCAGTCGCCAGGGGGTTACAAACACCATATATTTT
TRBV28,NA,TRBJ2-3,NA,CASSRSSEGGASTDTQYF,TGTGCCAGCAGCCGATCTAGCGAGGGAGGTGCTAGCACAGATACGCAGTATTTT
TRBV19,TRBD1,TRBJ1-5,NA,CASTLGQFNQPQHF,TGTGCCAGTACCCTGGGACAGTTTAATCAGCCCCAGCATTTT
TRBV28,TRBD1,TRBJ2-5,once,CASSFDRVEETQYF,TGTGCCAGCAGTTTCGACAGGGTCGAGGAGACCCAGTACTTC
TRBV19,NA,TRBJ2-7,NA,CASSSAPTSDEQYF,TGTGCCAGTAGTTCCGCACCTACTAGTGACGAGCAGTACTTC
TRBV2,NA,TRBJ1-4,NA,CASRKRALAQKLFF,TGTGCCAGCAGAAAGAGGGCCTTGGCACAAAAACTGTTTTTT
TRBV11-2,NA,TRBJ2-1,NA,CASSLGSGVEQFF,TGTGCCAGCAGCTTAGGGTCCGGGGTTGAGCAGTTCTTC
TRBV4-3,TRBD1,TRBJ2-5,NA,CASSQTRGETQYF,TGCGCCAGCAGCCAGACCAGGGGGGAGACCCAGTACTTC
TRBV3-1/TRBV3-2,NA,TRBJ2-7,NA,CASSPNLFHEQYF,TGTGCCAGCAGCCCTAATCTATTCCACGAGCAGTACTTC
TRBV7-9,NA,TRBJ2-1,NA,CASSSSRGYNEQFF,TGTGCCAGCAGCTCGTCCCGGGGGTACAATGAGCAGTTCTTC
TRBV3-1/TRBV3-2,TRBD1,TRBJ2-2,NA,CASSHTGARKAGELFF,TGTGCCAGCAGCCATACAGGGGCTAGGAAGGCCGGGGAGCTGTTTTTT
TRBV6-6,NA,TRBJ2-6,NA,CASAGAGSTGANVLTF,TGTGCCAGCGCGGGGGCAGGGTCAACTGGGGCCAACGTCCTGACTTTC
TRBV10-3,TRBD1,TRBJ2-2,NA,CAITGQGDTGELFF,TGTGCCATCACGGGACAGGGGGACACCGGGGAGCTGTTTTTT
TRBV7-2,NA,TRBJ1-5,few,CASSIRGNQPQHF,TGTGCCAGCAGCATAAGAGGCAATCAGCCCCAGCATTTT
TRBV19,NA,TRBJ1-5,NA,CASSIAGNQPQHF,TGTGCCAGTAGTATAGCAGGTAACCAGCCCCAGCATTTT
TRBV19,NA,TRBJ1-1,NA,CASSRPRGDGMNTEAFF,TGTGCCAGTAGTAGGCCCCGGGGGGACGGTATGAACACTGAAGCTTTCTTT
TRBV6-5,TRBD1,TRBJ1-2,once,CATRGQGYGYTF,TGTGCCACCAGAGGACAGGGGTATGGCTACACCTTC
TRBV10-3,TRBD1,TRBJ1-2,few,CAISGPPGQGGYTF,TGTGCCATCAGTGGCCCTCCGGGACAGGGGGGCTACACCTTC
TRBV28,NA,TRBJ1-1,once,CASSLNREPLYGTEAFF,TGTGCCAGCAGTTTGAACAGGGAACCCCTTTATGGCACTGAAGCTTTCTTT
TRBV7-9,TRBD1,TRBJ2-7,NA,CASSHVHGQGASYEQYF,TGTGCCAGCAGCCATGTCCACGGACAGGGGGCCTCCTACGAGCAGTACTTC
TRBV19,NA,TRBJ2-7,few,CASSIGRAYEQYF,TGTGCCAGTAGTATCGGGCGGGCCTACGAGCAGTACTTC
TRBV7-2,TRBD1,TRBJ1-5,NA,CASSRDRYQPQHF,TGTGCCAGCAGCCGGGACAGGTACCAGCCCCAGCATTTT
TRBV11-2,TRBD2,TRBJ2-5,NA,CASSSIYGTRETQYF,TGTGCCAGCAGCTCAATTTACGGGACTAGAGAGACCCAGTACTTC
TRBV7-2,TRBD2,TRBJ2-1,NA,CASSSMRASGYNEQFF,TGTGCCAGCAGCTCAATGAGGGCTAGCGGGTACAATGAGCAGTTCTTC
TRBV5-4,TRBD1,TRBJ2-7,NA,CASSLRQGVAEQYF,TGTGCCAGCAGCTTGAGACAGGGGGTGGCCGAGCAGTACTTC